Following are 26 T cell receptor beta chains from one sample sequenced in a study of T-cell reconstitution after alpha-beta-depleted transplantation in children (dated by TCRdb to between 2015 and 2016). The method was PCR. Sequencing took place on an Illumina HiSeq 2500. To normalize quantification of the TCRbeta repertoire, the TCR libraries were built with molecular barcoding that relied on unique molecular identifiers. TCRdb redid the processing of the public reads, applying fastp at Q25 and MiXCR, and retained in-frame beta chains. Merged by CDR3 protein, the rows form single entries marked with the most common genes and DNA. For this sample the table gives about 460,000 distinct CDR3 sequences, of which around 12% were detected only once. More than 5.5% of the sample rests with the top ten. The input for sequencing was PBMCs from the stem cell graft donor, taken from the stem cell graft. These receptors all stem from a human donor who donated a stem cell graft to a child with combined immunodeficiency.

This clonotype was counted between two and nine times. This sequence joins TRBV7-3 and TRBJ2-2, with D possibly being TRBD1 (6 bases). The germline V and J ends were trimmed by 5 bases and 5 bases, with 15 bases remaining between them. The CDR3 is 15 residues long. Germline CDR1 and CDR2: SGHTA and FQGTGA. Here the CDR3 reads CASSPEGGRTGELFF. The CDR3 DNA reads TGTGCCAGCAGCCCCGAAGGGGGTAGGACCGGGGAGCTGTTTTTT.

The chain carries TRBV5-5 and TRBJ2-7, with D perhaps matching TRBD1 (5 bases). Per the germline V gene, CDR1 is SGHKS and CDR2 is YYEKEE (reference sequence). V was trimmed by 4 bases and J by 3 bases, leaving 17 bases between them. The CDR3 is made up of 15 amino acids. The CDR3 loop is CASSPNPGSGYEQYF. The CDR3 nucleotides are TGTGCCAGCAGCCCGAATCCAGGGTCGGGCTACGAGCAGTACTTC.

The CDR3 loop reads CASSLAVAREQYF. CDR3 bases: TGTGCCAGCAGCTTAGCCGTAGCACGGGAGCAGTACTTC. The chain is built from TRBV11-2 and TRBJ2-7; the D is unclear. The germline V gene has CDR1 SGHAT and CDR2 FQNNGV. The CDR3 is made up of 13 amino acids. V was clipped by 1 base and J by 7 bases, with 11 bases between them.

This chain joins TRBV7-9 and TRBJ2-2; D may be TRBD1 or TRBD2 (5 bases each). CDR1 SEHNR and CDR2 FQNEAQ come from the germline V gene (reference sequence). This CDR3 comprises 15 residues. With 7 bases removed from V and 2 bases from J, the gap between germline ends came to 14 bases. CDR3 bases: TGTGCCAGCAACCTGGGGGATGCCAACACCGGGGAGCTGTTTTTT. It specifies CASNLGDANTGELFF. Combining the CDR3 with reference TRBV7-9 and TRBJ2-2 gives the whole variable domain DTGVSQNPRHKITKRGQNVTFRCDPISEHNRLYWYRQTLGQGPEFLTYFQNEAQLEKSRLLSDRFSAERPKGSFSTLEIQRTEQGDSAMYLCASNLGDANTGELFFGEGSRLTVL.

This sequence joins TRBV11-3 and TRBJ2-3; the D is unclear. V lost 5 bases and J lost 1, with 13 bases in between. This CDR3 has 15 residues. Germline V gene lookup returns CDR1 SGHNT and CDR2 YENEEA. The CDR3 spells CASSRALVGTDTQYF. Written as DNA, the CDR3 is TGTGCCAGCAGCCGGGCGTTAGTTGGCACAGATACGCAGTATTTT.

This clonotype was picked up many times. The CDR3 DNA reads as TGTGCCAGCAGTTTAAACCGGCGGGAGAACACCGGGGAGCTGTTTTTT. Protein sequence: CASSLNRRENTGELFF. The chain employs TRBV12-3 or TRBV12-4 and TRBJ2-2, with TRBD2 as a possible D gene (6 bases). Trimming pared 2 bases from V and 1 base from J, leaving 11 bases between. This CDR3 comprises 16 residues.

This clonotype was counted many times. This chain connects TRBV5-1 to TRBJ2-2; tentatively, D is TRBD1 or TRBD2 (5 bases each). Germline-derived CDR1 and CDR2 are SGHRS and YFSETQ. V was trimmed by 0 bases and J by 1 base, leaving 10 bases between them. The CDR3 covers 16 residues. CDR3 protein: CASSLGGTENTGELFF. As DNA, the CDR3 is TGCGCCAGCAGCTTGGGAGGGACGGAGAACACCGGGGAGCTGTTTTTT.

This clonotype appeared a few times. J is TRBJ2-1 and V is TRBV6-2 or TRBV6-3; 7 bases fit TRBD1. Trimming took 4 bases from V and 1 from J; bases not matched to a gene: 7. From germline, CDR1 is MNHEY and CDR2 SVGEGT. The CDR3 contains 16 residues. CDR3 region: CASSSYRGPSYNEQFF. CDR3 DNA: TGTGCCAGCAGTTCATACAGGGGTCCATCCTACAATGAGCAGTTCTTC.

The J gene is TRBJ2-7, the V gene TRBV27; TRBD2 agrees at 13 bases. The CDR3 is 16 amino acids. Trimming cost V 6 bases and J 3 bases; bases outside gene matches: 8. Germline values: CDR1 MNHEY, CDR2 SMNVEV (reference sequence). This chain's CDR3 is CASRREGTSGNYEQYF. CDR3 bases: TGTGCCAGCAGACGCGAGGGGACTAGCGGGAACTACGAGCAGTACTTC.

This clonotype was detected a few times. This chain joins TRBV10-3 and TRBJ2-7; possible D gene TRBD2, 5 bases. V gave up 3 bases and J gave up 3 bases, with 9 bases separating them. Germline V gene lookup returns CDR1 ENHRY and CDR2 SYGVKD. The CDR3 runs to 13 residues. CDR3 protein: CAISDREGYEQYF. The CDR3 nucleotides are TGTGCCATCAGTGACAGAGAGGGCTACGAGCAGTACTTC.

There are many counts of this clonotype. CDR3 DNA sequence: TGTGCCAGCAACCTGTATAGGGGTCCCTATGGCTACACCTTC. Translation: CASNLYRGPYGYTF. The rearrangement links TRBV28 to TRBJ1-2; D is perhaps TRBD1 (5 bases). The CDR3 length is 14 residues. Trimming stripped 7 bases from V and 4 bases from J, with 16 bases between. CDR1 and CDR2 (germline): MDHEN, SYDVKM.

This clonotype has just a few counts. The J gene is TRBJ1-2, the V gene TRBV12-3 or TRBV12-4; 7 nucleotides align to TRBD1. The CDR3 has 19 amino acids. Unmatched junction bases numbered 18, after V lost 1 base and J lost 4 bases. The chain's CDR3 is CASSLVKFWRGPGPYGYTF. The DNA for the CDR3 is TGTGCCAGCAGTTTAGTGAAATTCTGGAGGGGGCCGGGCCCCTATGGCTACACCTTC.

This clonotype was observed many times. The chain joins TRBV4-3 to TRBJ2-1; D is possibly TRBD2 (6 bases). V lost 5 bases, J lost 12 bases, and 23 bases lay in between. This CDR3 comprises 15 residues. The germline gives CDR1 LGHNA, CDR2 YSLEER. CDR3 protein: CASSDAGLTNGGQFF. The CDR3 DNA reads as TGCGCCAGCAGCGACGCGGGGCTCACCAACGGGGGGCAGTTCTTC.

The DNA for the CDR3 is TGTGCCAGTGACCCGGGACAGGGGTCGTTCTATGGCTACACCTTC. Its translation: CASDPGQGSFYGYTF. The V and J genes are TRBV19 and TRBJ1-2, with TRBD1 matching over 10 bases. Germline-derived CDR1 and CDR2 are LNHDA and SQIVND (reference sequence). Trimming at V came to 8 bases and at J to 4 bases, leaving 10 bases not matched to a gene. The CDR3 consists of 15 residues.

This clonotype was observed a handful of times. The chain employs TRBV4-3 and TRBJ2-1; 10 bases are a match to TRBD2. Looked up from germline, CDR1 is LGHNA and CDR2 is YSLEER. The CDR3 sequence is 17 residues long. Trimming at V came to 1 base and at J to 2 bases, leaving 5 bases not matched to a gene. The chain's CDR3 is CASSQGTGTSAYNEQFF. The CDR3 region has the DNA TGCGCCAGCAGCCAAGGTACCGGGACTAGCGCCTACAATGAGCAGTTCTTC.

The chain links TRBV12-3 or TRBV12-4 to TRBJ2-7; 11 nucleotides match TRBD1. This CDR3 is 16 amino acids long. The J segment lost 1 base and the V segment lost 4 bases, leaving 6 bases of the junction unmatched. As DNA, the CDR3 is TGTGCCAGCAGTTCGGGACAGGGGGTAGGGTCCTACGAGCAGTACTTC. Amino acids: CASSSGQGVGSYEQYF.

This chain joins TRBV12-3 or TRBV12-4 and TRBJ2-3, with TRBD1 matching over 7 bases. The CDR3 is 16 residues long. Losses at the gene ends were 1 base for V and 0 bases for J; bases not matched to a gene: 4. CDR3 in amino acids: CASSLGTGVSTDTQYF. CDR3 in DNA: TGTGCCAGCAGTTTAGGAACAGGGGTGAGCACAGATACGCAGTATTTT.

This clonotype was counted between two and nine times. The gene calls are TRBV7-6 and TRBJ2-2; D unclear. The CDR3 consists of 14 residues. Germline loops: CDR1 SGHVS, CDR2 FNYEAQ. V lost 5 bases and J 6 bases, leaving 13 bases between the germline ends. CDR3 coding DNA: TGTGCCAGCAGCCCAGAACGCGTGTCCGGGGAGCTGTTTTTT. Translating it yields CASSPERVSGELFF. Based on the CDR3 plus reference TRBV7-6 and TRBJ2-2, the full variable domain is GAGVSQSPRYKVTKRGQDVALRCDPISGHVSLYWYRQALGQGPEFLTYFNYEAQQDKSGLPNDRFSAERPEGSISTLTIQRTEQRDSAMYRCASSPERVSGELFFGEGSRLTVL.

This chain joins TRBV5-6 and TRBJ2-1; 8 nucleotides agree with TRBD1. The length of the CDR3 is 17 residues. Germline CDR1 reads SGHDT; CDR2 reads YYEEEE. The ends lost 4 bases at V and 9 bases at J; junction bases unmatched: 18. The chain's CDR3 is CASSPLVGDRFVGEQFF. CDR3 coding DNA: TGTGCCAGCAGCCCCCTCGTAGGGGACAGGTTCGTCGGTGAGCAGTTCTTC.

This chain joins TRBV7-9 and TRBJ2-3; D is perhaps TRBD1 or TRBD2 (5 bases each). The CDR3 totals 15 residues. Trimming removed 4 bases from V and 3 bases from J, with 14 bases in between. Germline lookup yields CDR1 SEHNR and CDR2 FQNEAQ (reference sequence). CDR3: CASSSVGARTDTQYF. Here the CDR3 DNA reads TGTGCCAGCAGCTCCGTCGGGGCCCGGACAGATACGCAGTATTTT. The full variable domain, completed using reference TRBV7-9 and TRBJ2-3, is DTGVSQNPRHKITKRGQNVTFRCDPISEHNRLYWYRQTLGQGPEFLTYFQNEAQLEKSRLLSDRFSAERPKGSFSTLEIQRTEQGDSAMYLCASSSVGARTDTQYFGPGTRLTVL.

V is TRBV28 and J is TRBJ2-7; TRBD2 might be the D (6 bases). Germline-derived CDR1 and CDR2 are MDHEN and SYDVKM. Trimming removed 5 bases at V and 0 bases at J, with 14 bases between. The CDR3 has 15 residues. The CDR3 nucleotides read TGTGCCAGCAGTCAATGGACTACGAGCTCCTACGAGCAGTACTTC. Protein sequence: CASSQWTTSSYEQYF.

In nucleotides, the CDR3 is TGCAGTGCCACGTGGGCGCAGGCGCTGGACCAGTACTTC. Its protein product is CSATWAQALDQYF. The chain has TRBV20-1 and TRBJ2-5; D not resolved. There are 13 residues in the CDR3. V was shortened by 6 bases and J by 10 bases, with 21 bases between the two germline ends. The germline V gene has CDR1 DFQATT and CDR2 SNEGSKA (reference sequence).

This clonotype was counted between two and nine times. The chain carries TRBV5-1 and TRBJ2-1; TRBD2 is a possible D gene (6 bases). CDR3 length equals 15 residues. Between the trimmed V and J ends, which lost 2 bases and 9 bases, there was a span of 18 bases. Germline loops: CDR1 SGHRS, CDR2 YFSETQ. The DNA for the CDR3 is TGCGCCAGCAGCTTTAAGTGGGAGGTCTCGGGTGAGCAGTTCTTC. Its translation is CASSFKWEVSGEQFF.

There are many counts of this clonotype. The chain joins TRBV12-3 or TRBV12-4 to TRBJ2-5, with 9 nucleotides matching TRBD1. Trimming removed 0 bases from V and 5 bases from J; junction bases left unmatched: 7. The CDR3 totals 16 residues. This CDR3 reads CASSLALGQGWETQYF. The CDR3 DNA sequence: TGTGCCAGCAGTTTAGCGTTAGGACAGGGGTGGGAGACCCAGTACTTC.

The chain recombines TRBV21-1 with TRBJ2-5; TRBD1, the table's D call, lacks a check against the DNA. TRBV21-1 is assigned pseudogene status. The CDR3 spans 21 residues. As DNA, the CDR3 is TGTGCCAGCAGCAAAGTTGACCCTACCGGGACAGGGGAAGTGCTCCAAGAGACCCAGTACTTC. It yields the protein CASSKVDPTGTGEVLQETQYF.

There are many counts of this clonotype. The rearrangement joins TRBV7-2 to TRBJ2-5, with TRBD2 matching 11 bases. The CDR3 consists of 15 residues. Germline V CDR1 and CDR2: SGHTA, FQGNSA. Losses at the gene ends were 5 bases for V and 5 bases for J; bases not matched to a gene: 7. The chain's CDR3 is CASSTSGGMLETQYF. CDR3 sequence (DNA): TGTGCCAGCAGCACTAGCGGGGGCATGCTGGAGACCCAGTACTTC.